These 24 T cell receptor beta chains share one sample of origin, sequenced in a study of regulatory T cells in long-lasting Graves disease (TCRdb year 2021). Receptor libraries were prepared by multiplex PCR. Sequencing relied on an Illumina HiSeq 4000. TCR beta libraries were built with iRepertoire HTBI primers and Arm-PCR amplification of CDR3 regions. In-frame beta chains were kept once TCRdb had trimmed the public reads at Q25 with fastp and called clones with MiXCR. A single entry per CDR3 protein holds the most common genes and DNA from its merged rows. A total of 510,000 or so distinct CDR3 sequences appear in this sample, 12% of them only once. The biggest ten clones account for over 7% of the sample. The sample's time point label, decoded: newly diagnosed GD, antithyroid drugs for less than 3 months. For both TCR sequencing and RNA sequencing, RNA was extracted from PBMCs using TRIzol. These same data were also listed under a study on T cells in Graves' hyperthyroidism and ophthalmopathy.

The input for sequencing was peripheral blood mononuclear cells (PBMCs), taken at new diagnosis, from a patient treated with antithyroid drugs. Receptors were obtained from a woman in her twenties or thirties with Graves disease. Donor details come from another sample of the same person, matched by shared clones.

This clonotype was seen ten or more times. The CDR3 spells CASSYTRGIGGEQYF. In DNA form, the CDR3 reads TGTGCCAGCAGCTATACCAGGGGGATTGGAGGCGAGCAGTACTTC. The J gene is TRBJ2-7, the V gene TRBV11-2, with 7 bases aligning to TRBD1. Germline lookup yields CDR1 SGHAT and CDR2 FQNNGV. Trimming cost V 4 bases and J 6 bases; bases outside gene matches: 12. The CDR3 length is 15 residues.

V usage is TRBV20-1 and J usage is TRBJ2-7; 7 bases map to TRBD1. Germline CDR1 reads DFQATT; CDR2 reads SNEGSKA (reference sequence). V lost 6 bases, J lost 0 bases, and 8 bases stayed unmatched. This CDR3 is built from 14 residues. The CDR3 region is CSAQGQKSSYEQYF. CDR3 sequence (DNA): TGCAGTGCCCAGGGACAGAAAAGCTCCTACGAGCAGTACTTC.

This clonotype was counted ten times or more. The chain is built from TRBV5-6 and TRBJ2-7; D unclear. In germline, CDR1 is SGHDT, CDR2 YYEEEE. V was clipped by 1 base and J by 5 bases, with 10 bases between them. The CDR3 runs 13 residues. The CDR3 sequence: CASSLRHRDEQYF. In DNA form, the CDR3 reads TGTGCCAGCAGCTTGCGGCACCGCGACGAGCAGTACTTC.

In its sample, this clonotype was seen many times. V gene TRBV6-2 or TRBV6-3 combines with J gene TRBJ2-1; D uncertain. CDR1 and CDR2 from the germline V gene are MNHEY and SVGEGT. The V end was cut by 4 bases, the J end by 7 bases, with 17 bases between. The CDR3 length is 15 residues. As DNA, the CDR3 is TGTGCCAGCAGTTCCAATAGGAAGATGTCGAATGAGCAGTTCTTC. It codes for CASSSNRKMSNEQFF.

In this sample, this clonotype turned up many times. The J gene is TRBJ1-6, the V gene TRBV19; D remains ambiguous. This CDR3 is built from 14 residues. From germline, CDR1 is LNHDA and CDR2 SQIVND (reference sequence). The germline V and J ends were trimmed by 7 bases and 0 bases, with 7 bases remaining between them. The CDR3 bases are TGTGCCAGTACGAAGAGCTCCTATAATTCACCCCTCCACTTT. Residues: CASTKSSYNSPLHF.

This clonotype was counted many times. The V gene is TRBV7-2, the J gene TRBJ2-3; D remains unclear. Germline CDR1 reads SGHTA; CDR2 reads FQGNSA. The V and J ends lost 1 base and 4 bases respectively, with 3 bases between them. CDR3 size: 12 residues. The CDR3 bases are TGTGCCAGCAGCTTAGTGTCAGATACGCAGTATTTT. It is translated as CASSLVSDTQYF.

As concerns this clonotype: A single base is all that separates this from a far larger clone, so a read error is likely. V usage is TRBV15 and J usage is TRBJ2-1, with D perhaps matching TRBD1 or TRBD2 (6 bases each). V gave up 5 bases and J gave up 13 bases, with 18 bases separating them. CDR3 length: 13 amino acids. Per the germline V gene, CDR1 is LNHNV and CDR2 is YYDKDF (reference sequence). CDR3 region: CATSQLAGETQFF. The CDR3 region has the DNA TGTGCCACCAGCCAACTAGCAGGGGAGACCCAGTTCTTC.

In this sample, this clonotype turned up many times. This rearrangement joins TRBV29-1 to TRBJ2-3, with D perhaps TRBD1 (6 bases). Germline V gene data show CDR1 as SQVTM and CDR2 as ANQGSEA. This CDR3 is 14 amino acids long. CDR3 sequence (DNA): TGCAGTATTCAGATCAGGGGTCTGACAGATACGCAGTATTTT. Translation: CSIQIRGLTDTQYF.

This clonotype was seen ten or more times. The gene calls are TRBV4-2 and TRBJ2-1; no firm D call. This CDR3 is 14 amino acids long. Germline CDR1 and CDR2: LGHNA and YNFKEQ. The V gene lost 5 bases and the J gene lost 5 bases, with 13 bases spanning the gap. CDR3 nucleotide sequence: TGTGCCAGCAGCTACCCTGGACGGAACAATGAGCAGTTCTTC. It specifies CASSYPGRNNEQFF.

In this sample, this clonotype turned up many times. This chain connects TRBV15 to TRBJ2-2, with 7 bases identical to TRBD2. The CDR3 is 15 amino acids. After removal of 3 bases from V and 4 bases from J, the junction contained 5 bases not matched to a gene. CDR1 and CDR2 (germline): LNHNV, YYDKDF (reference sequence). In DNA form, the CDR3 reads TGTGCCACCAGCAGGTTCAGGGAGGGCACCGGGGAGCTGTTTTTT. Its protein is CATSRFREGTGELFF.

This clonotype occurred many times. The chain links TRBV27 to TRBJ2-7; D is ambiguous. CDR1 MNHEY and CDR2 SMNVEV come from the germline V gene (reference sequence). V lost 2 bases, J lost 2 bases, and 13 bases lay in between. This CDR3 comprises 15 residues. The CDR3 DNA sequence: TGTGCCAGCAGTTTAAAGCCAGGTCCGCCCTACGAGCAGTACTTC. Translation: CASSLKPGPPYEQYF.

This clonotype was counted many times. CDR3 bases: TGTGCCAGCAGTTTTACCAGGGGTCCCTACGAGCAGTACTTC. This encodes CASSFTRGPYEQYF. The rearrangement links TRBV12-3 or TRBV12-4 to TRBJ2-7; D may be TRBD1 (6 bases). This CDR3 has 14 amino acids. The ends were cut back, 3 bases at V and 2 bases at J, with 11 bases in the middle.

The chain links TRBV28 to TRBJ2-3; 11 positions agree with TRBD2. V shed 4 bases, J shed 0 bases, and the junction held 6 bases outside the gene matches. The CDR3 is made up of 17 amino acids. Germline CDR1 is MDHEN and CDR2 is SYDVKM. Written as DNA, the CDR3 is TGTGCCAGCAGTTCCTTGACTAGCGGGACTAGCACAGATACGCAGTATTTT. This translates into CASSSLTSGTSTDTQYF.

This clonotype has more than one count but fewer than ten. J is TRBJ1-2 and V is TRBV6-1; D ambiguous. V was pared by 8 bases and J by 4 bases, with 17 bases between. This CDR3 is built from 14 residues. The germline CDR1 and CDR2 sequences are MNHNS and SASEGT. The CDR3 bases are TGTGCCAGCGTACCGGGCCTTCCCGTCTATGGCTACACCTTC. It translates to CASVPGLPVYGYTF.

This clonotype has ten or more counts. The chain joins TRBV7-9 to TRBJ2-3, with 12 nucleotides matching TRBD2. V lost 5 bases to trimming and J lost 6 bases; unmatched junction nucleotides: 9. This CDR3 comprises 16 residues. CDR1 and CDR2 from the germline V gene are SEHNR and FQNEAQ (reference sequence). As DNA, the CDR3 is TGTGCCAGCAGCCTCAGGACTAGCGGGATAGACGATACGCAGTATTTT. Its translation is CASSLRTSGIDDTQYF.

This clonotype was recorded many times. The V gene is TRBV12-3 or TRBV12-4, the J gene TRBJ2-7, with 7 bases aligning to TRBD2. V was clipped by 5 bases and J by 3 bases; unmatched bases: 16. The CDR3 is made up of 17 amino acids. CDR3: CASSAWGGSGGRYEQYF. DNA of the CDR3: TGTGCCAGCAGTGCCTGGGGGGGGTCCGGCGGGCGCTACGAGCAGTACTTC.

The chain is built from TRBV6-1 and TRBJ2-7, with TRBD1 matching over 9 bases. This CDR3 is 15 amino acids long. The V and J ends lost 6 bases and 5 bases, in that order; junction bases with no gene match: 11. Per the germline V gene, CDR1 is MNHNS and CDR2 is SASEGT. The CDR3 coding sequence is TGTGCCAGCAGGGGAAGGCGGGACAGGGCCCACGAGCAGTACTTC. Amino acid sequence: CASRGRRDRAHEQYF.

Ten or more counts support this clonotype. This rearrangement joins TRBV6-1 to TRBJ1-2; 9 bases match TRBD1. Germline assignment: CDR1 MNHNS and CDR2 SASEGT. This CDR3 is 14 amino acids long. V was clipped by 6 bases and J by 9 bases; unmatched bases: 11. The chain's CDR3 is CASRPGQGTGSYTF. The CDR3 region has the DNA TGTGCCAGCAGGCCGGGACAGGGCACGGGTAGCTACACCTTC.

This clonotype showed up many times. V gene TRBV10-3 combines with J gene TRBJ2-7; 7 bases are shared with TRBD1. The V and J ends lost 6 bases and 4 bases, in that order; junction bases with no gene match: 12. This CDR3 is 15 amino acids long. The germline V gene has CDR1 ENHRY and CDR2 SYGVKD. The CDR3 sequence: CAIRPTGVTSYEQYF. In nucleotides, the CDR3 is TGTGCCATCAGGCCTACAGGGGTCACGTCTTACGAGCAGTACTTC.

This sequence joins TRBV6-2 or TRBV6-3 and TRBJ2-2; D unresolved. Per germline, CDR1 MNHEY and CDR2 SVGEGT. The length of the CDR3 is 17 residues. V was trimmed by 1 base and J by 2 bases, leaving 14 bases between them. CDR3 sequence: CASSYFGVALNTGELFF. The CDR3 DNA reads as TGTGCCAGCAGTTACTTTGGGGTTGCGCTTAACACCGGGGAGCTGTTTTTT.

This clonotype was counted at least ten times. This sequence joins TRBV3-1 and TRBJ1-1; perhaps TRBD1 as D (6 bases). This CDR3 has 15 amino acids. From germline, CDR1 is LGHDT and CDR2 YNNKEL (reference sequence). Trimming took 5 bases from V and 3 from J, leaving 16 bases between them. In nucleotides, the CDR3 is TGTGCCAGCAGCTTAACTGCAGGGGTGGACACTGAAGCTTTCTTT. Protein product: CASSLTAGVDTEAFF. Combining the CDR3 with reference TRBV3-1 and TRBJ1-1 gives the whole variable domain DTAVSQTPKYLVTQMGNDKSIKCEQNLGHDTMYWYKQDSKKFLKIMFSYNNKELIINETVPNRFSPKSPDKAHLNLHINSLELGDSAVYFCASSLTAGVDTEAFFGQGTRLTVV.

Many counts were recorded for this clonotype. The CDR3 DNA follows: TGTGCCAGCAGTTCCCTGGCTCGCGAGCAGTACTTC. It is translated as CASSSLAREQYF. The J gene is TRBJ2-7, the V gene TRBV27; D unclear. Germline V gene sequence: CDR1 MNHEY, CDR2 SMNVEV (reference sequence). There are 12 residues in the CDR3. V gave up 4 bases and J gave up 6 bases, with 10 bases separating them.

This clonotype was counted at least ten times. This chain joins TRBV19 and TRBJ2-1; D might be TRBD1 (7 bases). Trimming removed 9 bases at V and 6 bases at J, with 18 bases between. Germline-derived CDR1 and CDR2 are LNHDA and SQIVND (reference sequence). CDR3 length equals 14 residues. CDR3 loop: CASRGGGWSNEQFF. The DNA of the CDR3 is TGTGCCAGCAGAGGAGGGGGCTGGAGCAATGAGCAGTTCTTC.

This clonotype was recorded at least ten times. The rearrangement joins TRBV20-1 to TRBJ2-4; D is unclear. CDR1 is DFQATT, CDR2 SNEGSKA, per germline (reference sequence). There are 13 residues in the CDR3. Deletions cut 3 bases from V and 6 bases from J, with 12 bases between. The CDR3: CSASFLLGNIQYF. The CDR3 region has the DNA TGCAGTGCTAGCTTTTTATTAGGAAACATTCAGTACTTC.